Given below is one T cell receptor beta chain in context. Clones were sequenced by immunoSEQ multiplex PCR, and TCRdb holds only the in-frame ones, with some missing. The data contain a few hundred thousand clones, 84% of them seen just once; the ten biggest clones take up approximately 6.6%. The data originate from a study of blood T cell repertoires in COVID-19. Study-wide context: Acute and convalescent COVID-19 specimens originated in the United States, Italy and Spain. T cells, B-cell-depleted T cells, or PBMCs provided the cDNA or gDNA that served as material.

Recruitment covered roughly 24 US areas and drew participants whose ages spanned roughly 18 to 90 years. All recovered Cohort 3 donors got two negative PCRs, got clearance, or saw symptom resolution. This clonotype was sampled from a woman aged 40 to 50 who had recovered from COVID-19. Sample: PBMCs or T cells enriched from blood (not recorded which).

For the CDR3, the DNA is TGTGCCAGCAGCCGGCGGGACTTTCCGAATTCACCCCTCCACTTT. As protein: CASSRRDFPNSPLHF. J is TRBJ1-6 and V is TRBV7-9; tentative D call: TRBD1 (5 bases). The CDR3 is made up of 15 amino acids. Germline V CDR1 and CDR2: SEHNR, FQNEAQ (reference sequence). The V end lost 5 bases, the J end lost 7 bases, and 15 bases lay between the germline ends.